A single sample gave rise to the 10 T cell receptor beta chains below, sequenced in a study of cytomegalovirus exposure and HLA in healthy donors. The PCR used 60 Vbeta and 13 Jbeta primers. Repertoires were generated with immunoSEQ multiplex PCR, while TCRdb's copy carries only in-frame clones and drops some. The sample lists 95,000 or so clones, approximately 70% occurring once. Sequencing was performed on PBMCs. The receptors were sampled from a woman aged 50 to 60 in good health and CMV-seropositive.

This chain joins TRBV28 and TRBJ1-2, with 7 bases that match TRBD1. This CDR3 contains 15 residues. With 6 bases clipped from V and 4 bases from J, the junction kept 11 bases outside the gene matches. Per germline, CDR1 MDHEN and CDR2 SYDVKM. This CDR3 is CASRQQGRTTYGYTF. CDR3 in DNA: TGTGCCAGCAGACAACAGGGGCGAACAACCTATGGCTACACCTTC.

This clone was observed a few times. This same CDR3 is encoded by further DNA sequences in the sample. CDR3 protein: CASSNDRDREETQYF. The DNA for the CDR3 is TGTGCCAGTAGCAATGACCGGGACAGGGAAGAGACCCAGTACTTC. The gene calls are TRBV19 and TRBJ2-5; 9 bases agree with TRBD1. V lost 6 bases and J lost 3; bases outside the gene matches: 8. Per the germline V gene, CDR1 is LNHDA and CDR2 is SQIVND (reference sequence). The CDR3 totals 15 residues.

The chain links TRBV10-3 to TRBJ1-2; possibly TRBD1 for D (6 bases). The CDR3 is 14 amino acids. The V end was cut by 2 bases, the J end by 8 bases, with 15 bases between. Germline CDR1 ENHRY, CDR2 SYGVKD. The CDR3 region has the DNA TGTGCCATCAGTGAGGAGGGACATCTTCCCGGCTACACCTTC. Amino acids: CAISEEGHLPGYTF.

This clone was counted a few times. The chain recombines TRBV19 with TRBJ1-1; D gene uncertain. V shed 1 base and J shed 1 base, with 7 bases lying between them. Germline V gene lookup returns CDR1 LNHDA and CDR2 SQIVND (reference sequence). The CDR3 has 14 amino acids. CDR3 nucleotide sequence: TGTGCCAGTAGTATAGTCAGTAAGAACACTGAAGCTTTCTTT. Residues: CASSIVSKNTEAFF.

CDR3 loop: CASSPPDRINQPQHF. CDR3 nucleotides: TGCGCCAGCAGCCCCCCAGACAGGATAAATCAGCCCCAGCATTTT. V and J are TRBV4-1 and TRBJ1-5, with a possible D match to TRBD1 (6 bases). Deletions cut 4 bases from V and 4 bases from J, with 14 bases between. CDR3 length: 15 amino acids. Per the germline V gene, CDR1 is MGHRA and CDR2 is YSYEKL.

The gene calls are TRBV2 and TRBJ2-7; 8 bases fit TRBD1. The CDR3 totals 13 residues. CDR1 and CDR2 (germline): SNHLY, FYNNEI. After removal of 6 bases from V and 2 bases from J, the junction contained 3 bases not matched to a gene. CDR3 loop: CASRRTGTYEQYF. Here the CDR3 DNA reads TGTGCCAGCAGGAGGACAGGGACCTACGAGCAGTACTTC.

The chain recombines TRBV27 with TRBJ1-5, with 8 bases identical to TRBD1. CDR1 is MNHEY, CDR2 SMNVEV, per germline (reference sequence). V shed 1 base, J shed 3 bases, and the junction held 5 bases outside the gene matches. This CDR3 is built from 16 residues. The CDR3 nucleotides are TGTGCCAGCAGTTTATTTCCAGGGGGCAACAATCAGCCCCAGCATTTT. Amino acid sequence: CASSLFPGGNNQPQHF.

This sequence joins TRBV11-2 and TRBJ2-7; 10 nucleotides align to TRBD2. This CDR3 has 16 residues. The junction had 6 bases not matched to a gene; V was cut back by 1 base and J by 3 bases. Germline V gene data show CDR1 as SGHAT and CDR2 as FQNNGV. Written as DNA, the CDR3 is TGTGCCAGCAGCTTAGGGACTAGCGGAGGGGACTACGAGCAGTACTTC. Its translation: CASSLGTSGGDYEQYF.

Worth noting for this clone: The junction and the germline gene differ at one end; a read error may be behind it. The J gene is TRBJ2-3, the V gene TRBV7-9, with 7 nucleotides matching TRBD2. Germline lookup yields CDR1 SEHNR and CDR2 FQNEAQ (reference sequence). There are 17 residues in the CDR3. The CDR3 nucleotides read TGTTCCAGCAGCCGTCCCTTGGCGGGAGTGTTGACAGATACGCAGTATTTT. The encoded protein is CSSSRPLAGVLTDTQYF.

The chain employs TRBV28 and TRBJ2-7, with 8 bases matching TRBD2. The CDR3 spans 16 residues. Trimming removed 3 bases from V and 3 bases from J; junction bases left unmatched: 10. Germline V gene lookup returns CDR1 MDHEN and CDR2 SYDVKM. The chain's CDR3 is CASSFLAGWPRYEQYF. The CDR3 nucleotides read TGTGCCAGCAGTTTCCTAGCGGGTTGGCCCCGCTACGAGCAGTACTTC. The whole variable domain, remainder taken from reference TRBV28 and TRBJ2-7, is DVKVTQSSRYLVKRTGEKVFLECVQDMDHENMFWYRQDPGLGLRLIYFSYDVKMKEKGDIPEGYSVSREKKERFSLILESASTNQTSMYLCASSFLAGWPRYEQYFGPGTRLTVT.